Presented here are 12 T cell receptor beta chains from one specimen sequenced in a study of blood T cell repertoires in COVID-19. The method was immunoSEQ multiplex PCR; TCRdb's version includes in-frame clones alone and lacks a portion of them. Of around 150,000 clones listed, 81% are singletons. The sample was peripheral blood. The receptors stem from a man in his 60s with active or convalescent COVID-19.

The V gene is TRBV11-2, the J gene TRBJ2-2, with D uncertain. The ends were cut back, 2 bases at V and 0 bases at J, with 7 bases in the middle. Germline V gene data show CDR1 as SGHAT and CDR2 as FQNNGV. CDR3 length equals 15 residues. The CDR3 is CASSLNSPNTGELFF. CDR3 coding DNA: TGTGCCAGCAGCTTAAACTCCCCGAACACCGGGGAGCTGTTTTTT. Variable domain in full (rest from reference TRBV11-2 and TRBJ2-2): EAGVAQSPRYKIIEKRQSVAFWCNPISGHATLYWYQQILGQGPKLLIQFQNNGVVDDSQLPKDRFSAERLKGVDSTLKIQPAKLEDSAVYLCASSLNSPNTGELFFGEGSRLTVL.

The rearrangement uses TRBV2 and TRBJ1-1; 7 nucleotides align to TRBD1. The CDR3 has 11 residues. V lost 6 bases and J lost 9; bases outside the gene matches: 4. CDR1 SNHLY and CDR2 FYNNEI come from the germline V gene. The CDR3 loop reads CASRTGSQAFF. As DNA, the CDR3 is TGTGCCAGCAGGACAGGGTCCCAAGCTTTCTTT.

This rearrangement joins TRBV3-1 (or the pseudogene TRBV3-2) to TRBJ1-1, with D hard to call. Germline CDR1 and CDR2: LGHDT and YNNKEL (reference sequence). The V end was cut by 1 base, the J end by 1 base, with 4 bases between. This CDR3 comprises 13 residues. The CDR3 reads CASSQGPNTEAFF. CDR3 DNA: TGTGCCAGCAGCCAAGGGCCGAACACTGAAGCTTTCTTT.

Turning to this clone: Other DNA sequences in this sample translate to the same CDR3. V and J are TRBV5-1 and TRBJ1-1, with D possibly matching TRBD1 (5 bases). V lost 0 bases and J 1 base, leaving 7 bases between the germline ends. The CDR3 is 14 amino acids. CDR1 SGHRS and CDR2 YFSETQ come from the germline V gene. The CDR3 loop reads CASSLVQGNTEAFF. The CDR3 DNA is TGCGCCAGCAGCTTGGTTCAGGGGAACACTGAAGCTTTCTTT.

The chain couples TRBV5-5 to TRBJ2-3; tentative D call: TRBD1 (5 bases). This CDR3 has 16 residues. Germline V gives CDR1 SGHKS, CDR2 YYEKEE (reference sequence). Trimming left V 0 bases short and J 1 base short, with 12 bases between. The CDR3 DNA reads as TGTGCCAGCAGCTTGGTATTCTTGACAGGCACAGATACGCAGTATTTT. Translated, it gives CASSLVFLTGTDTQYF.

The chain carries TRBV9 and TRBJ1-3, with D hard to call. Between the trimmed V and J ends, which lost 0 bases and 2 bases, there was a span of 9 bases. Per germline, CDR1 SGDLS and CDR2 YYNGEE. This CDR3 region has 15 residues. CDR3 in amino acids: CASSVGSTPGNTIYF. CDR3 in DNA: TGTGCCAGCAGCGTAGGATCCACTCCTGGAAACACCATATATTTT. The variable domain in full, completed from reference TRBV9 and TRBJ1-3, reads DSGVTQTPKHLITATGQRVTLRCSPRSGDLSVYWYQQSLDQGLQFLIQYYNGEERAKGNILERFSAQQFPDLHSELNLSSLELGDSALYFCASSVGSTPGNTIYFGEGSWLTVV.

The CDR3 reads CASSPRGGSSYNEQFF. For the CDR3, the DNA is TGTGCCAGCAGCCCCCGGGGGGGGAGCTCCTACAATGAGCAGTTCTTC. The chain is built from TRBV9 and TRBJ2-1; 8 nucleotides agree with TRBD2. CDR1 SGDLS and CDR2 YYNGEE come from the germline V gene. Trimming cost V 4 bases and J 0 bases; bases outside gene matches: 6. The CDR3 spans 16 residues. The variable domain in full, completed from reference TRBV9 and TRBJ2-1, reads DSGVTQTPKHLITATGQRVTLRCSPRSGDLSVYWYQQSLDQGLQFLIQYYNGEERAKGNILERFSAQQFPDLHSELNLSSLELGDSALYFCASSPRGGSSYNEQFFGPGTRLTVL.

The chain carries TRBV6-6 and TRBJ1-5, with 7 bases that match TRBD1. Losses at the gene ends were 5 bases for V and 4 bases for J; bases not matched to a gene: 8. The CDR3 extends over 15 amino acids. Germline CDR1 is MNHNY and CDR2 is SVGAGI (reference sequence). The CDR3, as DNA: TGTGCCAGCAGTCAACCCGACAGGGTTAATCAGCCCCAGCATTTT. As protein: CASSQPDRVNQPQHF.

This clone turned up a few times. The V and J genes are TRBV19 and TRBJ1-5, with 8 bases lining up with TRBD1. This CDR3 has 15 residues. V lost 5 bases, J lost 2 bases, and 5 bases stayed unmatched. The germline V gene encodes CDR1 LNHDA and CDR2 SQIVND (reference sequence). DNA for the CDR3: TGTGCCAGTAGTGCCACAGGGGGGGGCAATCAGCCCCAGCATTTT. Its translation: CASSATGGGNQPQHF.

The gene calls are TRBV5-1 and TRBJ1-2; D might be TRBD1 (5 bases). This CDR3 has 14 residues. The V end was cut by 4 bases, the J end by 5 bases, with 15 bases between. Germline V gene data show CDR1 as SGHRS and CDR2 as YFSETQ. The CDR3 sequence is CASSLGTAGYGYTF. CDR3 bases: TGCGCCAGCAGCCTAGGGACCGCGGGATATGGCTACACCTTC.

This clone was observed a few times. J is TRBJ2-2 and V is TRBV28, with a weak D call TRBD2 (6 bases). V lost 7 bases and J 6 bases, leaving 27 bases between the germline ends. The CDR3 is 18 residues long. The germline V gene encodes CDR1 MDHEN and CDR2 SYDVKM. In DNA, the CDR3 is TGTGCCAGCACCCACCCCCTCACCGGGAGATTCTTTCCCGGGGAGCTGTTTTTT. Its translation is CASTHPLTGRFFPGELFF.

The rearrangement links TRBV25-1 to TRBJ1-1; 7 bases are shared with TRBD1. The CDR3 is 12 residues long. With V trimmed by 7 bases and J by 10 bases, 9 bases remained unmatched. From germline, CDR1 is MGHDK and CDR2 SYGVNS. The CDR3 protein is CASTEQGVGAFF. CDR3 nucleotide sequence: TGTGCCAGCACGGAGCAGGGGGTAGGAGCTTTCTTT.